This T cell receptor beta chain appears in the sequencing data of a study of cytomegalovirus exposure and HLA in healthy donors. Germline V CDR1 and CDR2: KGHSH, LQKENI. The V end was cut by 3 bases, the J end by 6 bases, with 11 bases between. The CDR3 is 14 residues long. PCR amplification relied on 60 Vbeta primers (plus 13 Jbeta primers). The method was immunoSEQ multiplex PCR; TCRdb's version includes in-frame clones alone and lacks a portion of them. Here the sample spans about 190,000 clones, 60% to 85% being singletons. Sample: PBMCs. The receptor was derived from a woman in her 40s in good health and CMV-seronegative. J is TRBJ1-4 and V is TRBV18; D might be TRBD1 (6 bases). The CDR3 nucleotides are TGTGCCAGCTCACCTGACAGGTCTGATGAAAAACTGTTTTTT. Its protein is CASSPDRSDEKLFF.